The following is a T cell receptor beta chain sequence with its context. As yet, its antigen is unknown. This sample is drawn from a study of T cell responses to AZD1222 COVID-19 vaccine. Findings and limits, study-wide: Spike-specific TCR depth and breadth grew after two AZD1222 doses. Donors were largely white British and mainly female; clonal diversity was possibly underestimated.

Germline CDR1 and CDR2: MNHEY and SVGAGI. Trimming shortened V by 8 bases and J by 5 bases, and 10 bases separated the two germline ends. The CDR3 totals 12 residues. Data came from immunoSEQ multiplex PCR; TCRdb stores just in-frame clones and leaves some out. Among about 42,000 clones listed, 75% to 90% were seen once. The chain links TRBV6-5 to TRBJ2-1; no reliable D call. The sequenced sample was peripheral blood, obtained 28 days after the second AZD1222 dose. This receptor was obtained from an adult who received the AZD1222 COVID-19 vaccine. CDR3: CASDLTDNEQFF. CDR3 sequence (DNA): TGTGCCAGCGATTTGACGGACAATGAGCAGTTCTTC.